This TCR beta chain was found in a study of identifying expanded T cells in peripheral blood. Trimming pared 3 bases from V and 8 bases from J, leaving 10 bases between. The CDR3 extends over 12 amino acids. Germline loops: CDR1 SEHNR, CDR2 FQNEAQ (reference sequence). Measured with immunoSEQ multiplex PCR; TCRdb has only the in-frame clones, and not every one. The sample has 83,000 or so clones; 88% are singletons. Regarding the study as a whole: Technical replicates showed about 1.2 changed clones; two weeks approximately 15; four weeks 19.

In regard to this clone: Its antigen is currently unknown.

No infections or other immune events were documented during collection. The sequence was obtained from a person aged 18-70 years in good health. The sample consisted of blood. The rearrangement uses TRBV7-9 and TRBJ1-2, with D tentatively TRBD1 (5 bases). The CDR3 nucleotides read TGTGCCAGCAGCTTCGGGACGAAGGGCTACACCTTC. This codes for CASSFGTKGYTF.